Sequencing of this T cell receptor (beta chain) was carried out in a study of T cell responses to AZD1222 COVID-19 vaccine. Note on this clone: Its specificity is not known.

Assay used: immunoSEQ multiplex PCR; TCRdb lists only in-frame clones, some missing. The data hold about 90,000 clones, with about 86% observed a single time. The study, taken as a whole, reports: Researchers took repertoire samples only after the peak T cell response had come.

CDR3 length: 13 amino acids. Germline V gene lookup returns CDR1 MNHEY and CDR2 SVGAGI. V was pared by 6 bases and J by 3 bases, with 5 bases of the junction left unmatched. The sample consisted of peripheral blood, taken on day 0 of AZD1222 vaccination. V and J are TRBV6-5 and TRBJ2-7, with 7 bases matching TRBD2. This clonotype was sampled from an adult in good health. The CDR3 DNA is TGTGCCAGCAGGGCTAGCGGTAACTACGAGCAGTACTTC. Protein sequence: CASRASGNYEQYF.